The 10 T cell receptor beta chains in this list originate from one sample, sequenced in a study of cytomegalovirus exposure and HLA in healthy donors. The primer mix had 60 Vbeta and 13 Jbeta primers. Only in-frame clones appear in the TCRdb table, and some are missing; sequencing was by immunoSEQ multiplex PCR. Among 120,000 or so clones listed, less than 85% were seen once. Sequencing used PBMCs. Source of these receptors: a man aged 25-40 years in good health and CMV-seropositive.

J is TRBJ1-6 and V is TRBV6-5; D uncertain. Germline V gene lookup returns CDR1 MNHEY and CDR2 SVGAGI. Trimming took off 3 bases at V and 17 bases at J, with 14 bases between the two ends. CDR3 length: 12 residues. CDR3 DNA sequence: TGTGCCAGCAGTTATAGGACGGGGAAATTCCACTTT. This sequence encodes CASSYRTGKFHF.

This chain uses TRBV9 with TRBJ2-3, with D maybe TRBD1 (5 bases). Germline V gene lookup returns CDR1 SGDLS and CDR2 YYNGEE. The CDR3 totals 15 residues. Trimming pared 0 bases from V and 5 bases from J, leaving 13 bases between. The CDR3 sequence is CASSVASGAGDTQYF. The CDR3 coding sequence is TGTGCCAGCAGCGTAGCTTCTGGGGCCGGAGATACGCAGTATTTT.

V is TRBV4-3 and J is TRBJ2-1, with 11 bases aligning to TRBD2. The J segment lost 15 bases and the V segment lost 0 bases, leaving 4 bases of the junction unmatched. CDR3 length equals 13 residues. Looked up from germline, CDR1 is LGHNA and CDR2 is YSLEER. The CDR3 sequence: CASSQELAGVPFF. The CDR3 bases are TGCGCCAGCAGCCAAGAACTAGCGGGGGTACCGTTCTTC.

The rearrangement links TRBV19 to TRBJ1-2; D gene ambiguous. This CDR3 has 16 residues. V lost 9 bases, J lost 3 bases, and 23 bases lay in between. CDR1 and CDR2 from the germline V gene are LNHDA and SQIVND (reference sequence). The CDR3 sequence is CASSRENENAYYGYTF. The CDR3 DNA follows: TGTGCCAGCTCTCGGGAAAACGAAAACGCATACTATGGCTACACCTTC.

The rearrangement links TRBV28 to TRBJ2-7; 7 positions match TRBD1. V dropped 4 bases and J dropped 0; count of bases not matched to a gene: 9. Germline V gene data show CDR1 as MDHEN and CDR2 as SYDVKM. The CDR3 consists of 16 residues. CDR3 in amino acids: CASSSDRAYTSYEQYF. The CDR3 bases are TGTGCCAGCAGTTCCGACAGGGCCTATACCTCCTACGAGCAGTACTTC. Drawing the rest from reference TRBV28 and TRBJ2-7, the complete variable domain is DVKVTQSSRYLVKRTGEKVFLECVQDMDHENMFWYRQDPGLGLRLIYFSYDVKMKEKGDIPEGYSVSREKKERFSLILESASTNQTSMYLCASSSDRAYTSYEQYFGPGTRLTVT.

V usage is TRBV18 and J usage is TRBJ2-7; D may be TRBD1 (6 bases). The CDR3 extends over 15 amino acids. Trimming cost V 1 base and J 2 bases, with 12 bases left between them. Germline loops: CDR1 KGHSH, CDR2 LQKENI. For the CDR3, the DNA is TGTGCCAGCTCACCACGTCAGGGGACCCCCTACGAGCAGTACTTC. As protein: CASSPRQGTPYEQYF.

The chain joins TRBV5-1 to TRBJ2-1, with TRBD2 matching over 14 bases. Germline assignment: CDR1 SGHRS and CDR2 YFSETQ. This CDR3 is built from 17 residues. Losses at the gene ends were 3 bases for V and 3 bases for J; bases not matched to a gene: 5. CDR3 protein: CASSSGLAGDHYNEQFF. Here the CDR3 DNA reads TGCGCCAGCAGCTCGGGACTAGCGGGGGACCACTACAATGAGCAGTTCTTC.

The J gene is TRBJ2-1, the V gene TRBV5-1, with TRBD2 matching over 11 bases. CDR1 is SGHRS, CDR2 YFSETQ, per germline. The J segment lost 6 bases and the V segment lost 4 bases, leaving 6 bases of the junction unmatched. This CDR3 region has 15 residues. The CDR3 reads CASSHGTSGVNEQFF. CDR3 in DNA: TGCGCCAGCAGCCACGGGACTAGCGGAGTCAATGAGCAGTTCTTC.

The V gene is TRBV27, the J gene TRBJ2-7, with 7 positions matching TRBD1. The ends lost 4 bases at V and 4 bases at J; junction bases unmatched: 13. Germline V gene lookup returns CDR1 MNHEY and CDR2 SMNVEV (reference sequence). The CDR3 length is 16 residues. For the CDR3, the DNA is TGTGCCAGCAGTTCCGCCGGGACAGAGGATACATACGAGCAGTACTTC. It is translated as CASSSAGTEDTYEQYF.

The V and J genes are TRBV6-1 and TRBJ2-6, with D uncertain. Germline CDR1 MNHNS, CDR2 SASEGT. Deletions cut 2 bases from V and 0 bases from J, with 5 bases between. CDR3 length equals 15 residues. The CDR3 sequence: CASSELSSGANVLTF. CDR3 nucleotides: TGTGCCAGCAGTGAACTGAGCTCTGGGGCCAACGTCCTGACTTTC.